One TCR beta chain is described in this entry. These data come from a study of blood T cell repertoires in COVID-19. On the study more broadly: T cells, B-cell-depleted T cells, or PBMCs supplied cDNA or gDNA.

In the study's own analysis: Quantification of nucleated cells was approximated via reference gene primer amplification. Some clones are missing from TCRdb's copy, which holds only in-frame ones; the method was immunoSEQ multiplex PCR. V and J calls and clone size follow that table, whereas D and trimming were derived from the DNA. The table shows under 250,000 clones, with roughly 82% occurring only once. The CDR3 covers 15 residues. V lost 3 bases, J lost 5 bases, and 3 bases stayed unmatched. Germline assignment: CDR1 LGHNA and CDR2 YSLEER. The sequenced sample consisted of peripheral blood. This receptor was identified in a man aged 45 to 65 with active or convalescent COVID-19. The chain combines TRBV4-3 with TRBJ1-6; 8 positions agree with TRBD1. The CDR3, as DNA: TGCGCCAGCAGCCAGGCGGACAGGGATAATTCACCCCTCCACTTT. It encodes CASSQADRDNSPLHF.